Listed below are T cell receptor beta chains from one sample, sequenced in a study of regulatory T cells in long-lasting Graves disease. In TCRdb, the multiplex PCR reads were re-called with MiXCR into one record per CDR3 protein. The data contain 250,000 or so distinct CDR3 sequences, 20% of them singletons. This material consisted of peripheral blood mononuclear cells (PBMCs), taken at new diagnosis, from a patient treated with antithyroid drugs. The receptors stem from a female donor with Graves disease. Both conserved end residues are part of each CDR3. The D gene is left open where the match is weak. A row's size may be missing; if present it is once, few, many or a size class.

J gene: TRBJ2-7
clone size: many
V gene: TRBV2
D gene: TRBD1
CDR3 DNA: TGTGCCAGCAGCCGGACAGGGCGGGAGCAGTACTTC
CDR3 protein: CASSRTGREQYF

J gene: TRBJ2-3
clone size: many
V gene: TRBV18
D gene: TRBD1
CDR3 DNA: TGTGCCAGCTCACCGATCCGGGGACAGGGAGGACCAGATACGCAGTATTTT
CDR3 protein: CASSPIRGQGGPDTQYF

J gene: TRBJ1-2
clone size: few
V gene: TRBV4-3
D gene: -
CDR3 DNA: TGCGCCAGCAGCCAACAGTTTGGGACCGCCTTATATGGCTACACCTTC
CDR3 protein: CASSQQFGTALYGYTF

J gene: TRBJ1-3
clone size: -
V gene: TRBV4-1
D gene: -
CDR3 DNA: TGCGCCAGCAGCCAAGCCGGGACGTTTGGAAACACCATATATTTT
CDR3 protein: CASSQAGTFGNTIYF

J gene: TRBJ2-1
clone size: -
V gene: TRBV10-1
D gene: -
CDR3 DNA: TGCGCCAGCAGTAAGCAGGGGTGGCTGTTCTTC
CDR3 protein: CASSKQGWLFF

J gene: TRBJ1-2
clone size: -
V gene: TRBV6-2/TRBV6-3
D gene: -
CDR3 DNA: TGTGCCAGCAGTGAAAGGGGCCGGGGGCACGGCTACACCTTC
CDR3 protein: CASSERGRGHGYTF

J gene: TRBJ2-1
clone size: -
V gene: TRBV20-1
D gene: TRBD2
CDR3 DNA: TGCAGTGCTAGAGATTGGACTAGCCCGTACAATGAGCAGTTCTTC
CDR3 protein: CSARDWTSPYNEQFF

J gene: TRBJ1-4
clone size: many
V gene: TRBV28
D gene: -
CDR3 DNA: TGTGCCAGCAACAAGGGTAATGAAAAACTGTTTTTT
CDR3 protein: CASNKGNEKLFF

J gene: TRBJ2-7
clone size: many
V gene: TRBV12-3/TRBV12-4
D gene: -
CDR3 DNA: TGTGCCAGCAGTTCTCAGACAGTTGTGTACGAGCAGTACTTC
CDR3 protein: CASSSQTVVYEQYF

J gene: TRBJ2-5
clone size: -
V gene: TRBV5-4
D gene: TRBD2
CDR3 DNA: TGTGCCAGCAGTAGCCCGGGACTAGCGGTGGTGCGGGCTGAGACCCAGTACTTC
CDR3 protein: CASSSPGLAVVRAETQYF

J gene: TRBJ2-7
clone size: many
V gene: TRBV10-3
D gene: TRBD1
CDR3 DNA: TGTGCCATCAGGGGACAGGGGGACGACTACGAGCAGTACTTC
CDR3 protein: CAIRGQGDDYEQYF

J gene: TRBJ1-5
clone size: many
V gene: TRBV6-1
D gene: TRBD1
CDR3 DNA: TGTGCCAGCAGTGAAAGGGACAGGGGGGTAGTTCAGCCCCAGCATTTT
CDR3 protein: CASSERDRGVVQPQHF